Listed here are 20 T cell receptor beta chains from one sample, sequenced in a study of T cell changes during pregnancy in multiple sclerosis. Assay used: immunoSEQ multiplex PCR; TCRdb lists only in-frame clones, some missing. In the table there are fewer than 60,000 clones, roughly 92% of which are singletons. The sequenced sample was CD4+ T cells from peripheral blood mononuclear cells, obtained after pregnancy. The source is a female donor with multiple sclerosis, enrolled in a pregnancy study.

CDR3 nucleotides: TGTGCCAGCAGTTCGCCCAGGAGGGCCTTGTACAATGAGCAGTTCTTC. Its translation: CASSSPRRALYNEQFF. The V and J genes are TRBV27 and TRBJ2-1; D is possibly TRBD2 (6 bases). This CDR3 has 16 amino acids. CDR1 and CDR2 from the germline V gene are MNHEY and SMNVEV (reference sequence). Trimming removed 4 bases from V and 4 bases from J, with 17 bases in between.

The chain is built from TRBV18 and TRBJ2-7; 9 bases match TRBD2. V shed 2 bases and J 7 bases; nucleotides not matched to a gene: 9. The germline gives CDR1 KGHSH, CDR2 LQKENI. The CDR3 has 15 amino acids. The CDR3 coding sequence is TGTGCCAGCTCACCAGTGGCGGGAGGGCCGGGTGAGCAGTACTTC. Protein sequence: CASSPVAGGPGEQYF. The whole variable domain, filled in from reference TRBV18 and TRBJ2-7, reads NAGVMQNPRHLVRRRGQEARLRCSPMKGHSHVYWYRQLPEEGLKFMVYLQKENIIDESGMPKERFSAEFPKEGPSILRIQQVVRGDSAAYFCASSPVAGGPGEQYFGPGTRLTVT.

V is TRBV5-4 and J is TRBJ2-7; 8 nucleotides line up with TRBD1. The CDR3 consists of 15 residues. Looked up from germline, CDR1 is SGHNT and CDR2 is YYREEE (reference sequence). J gave up 0 bases and V 4 bases, and 6 bases lay outside the gene matches. In DNA, the CDR3 is TGTGCCAGCAGCCCGGGACAGGCTAGCTCCTACGAGCAGTACTTC. Amino acid sequence: CASSPGQASSYEQYF.

The rearrangement joins TRBV11-3 to TRBJ2-1; 9 bases fit TRBD2. The CDR3 extends over 14 amino acids. Germline assignment: CDR1 SGHNT and CDR2 YENEEA. J lost 4 bases, V lost 8 bases, and 6 bases had no gene match. The CDR3 nucleotides are TGTGCCAGCTCGGCGGGAGGGGTGTACAATGAGCAGTTCTTC. Amino acids: CASSAGGVYNEQFF.

The rearrangement joins TRBV7-8 to TRBJ2-7, with TRBD1 as a possible D gene (5 bases). The CDR3 contains 12 residues. CDR1 and CDR2 from the germline V gene are SGHVS and FQNEAQ. Trimming cost V 3 bases and J 6 bases, with 9 bases left between them. The CDR3 sequence: CASSFDQGEQYF. CDR3 DNA sequence: TGTGCCAGCAGCTTCGATCAGGGCGAGCAGTACTTC.

The gene calls are TRBV19 and TRBJ2-3, with 8 bases that match TRBD2. Germline-derived CDR1 and CDR2 are LNHDA and SQIVND (reference sequence). Germline trimming cut 5 bases from V and 2 bases from J; bases unmatched to any gene: 9. The CDR3 has 16 amino acids. CDR3 in DNA: TGTGCCAGTAGTTCCCCGGGGGGGATTTCCACAGATACGCAGTATTTT. This sequence encodes CASSSPGGISTDTQYF.

The chain links TRBV6-6 to TRBJ1-1; 10 bases fit TRBD1. Per the germline V gene, CDR1 is MNHNY and CDR2 is SVGAGI (reference sequence). Trimming at V came to 4 bases and at J to 1 base, leaving 0 bases not matched to a gene. The CDR3 is made up of 14 amino acids. DNA of the CDR3: TGTGCCAGCAGTTGGGACAGGGGGAACACTGAAGCTTTCTTT. Its translation: CASSWDRGNTEAFF.

Here the CDR3 DNA reads TGTGCCAGCAGCTTAGGTCTAGCGGGAGCTACCTCCTACAATGAGCAGTTCTTC. It specifies CASSLGLAGATSYNEQFF. The V call is TRBV7-8, the J call TRBJ2-1; 10 bases align to TRBD2. The ends lost 1 base at V and 0 bases at J; junction bases unmatched: 6. Germline-derived CDR1 and CDR2 are SGHVS and FQNEAQ. The CDR3 sequence is 18 residues long. Combining the CDR3 with reference TRBV7-8 and TRBJ2-1 gives the whole variable domain GAGVSQSPRYKVAKRGQDVALRCDPISGHVSLFWYQQALGQGPEFLTYFQNEAQLDKSGLPSDRFFAERPEGSVSTLKIQRTQQEDSAVYLCASSLGLAGATSYNEQFFGPGTRLTVL.

The CDR3 sequence is CASSPGQGRMNEQFF. As DNA, the CDR3 is TGTGCCAGCAGCCCAGGACAGGGAAGGATGAATGAGCAGTTCTTC. The chain recombines TRBV6-6 with TRBJ2-1; TRBD1 aligns across 8 bases. Germline CDR1 is MNHNY and CDR2 is SVGAGI (reference sequence). The CDR3 totals 15 residues. V was clipped by 6 bases and J by 7 bases; unmatched bases: 11.

The chain joins TRBV15 to TRBJ2-1, with D tentatively TRBD2 (5 bases). This CDR3 is built from 15 residues. Trimming pared 1 base from V and 10 bases from J, leaving 17 bases between. Per the germline V gene, CDR1 is LNHNV and CDR2 is YYDKDF (reference sequence). In nucleotides, the CDR3 is TGTGCCACCAGCAGAGCGGGAACCGGAATCGGGGAGCAGTTCTTC. Translation: CATSRAGTGIGEQFF.

J is TRBJ2-1 and V is TRBV19, with TRBD1 matching 8 bases. J gave up 8 bases and V 5 bases, and 11 bases lay outside the gene matches. Germline V gene sequence: CDR1 LNHDA, CDR2 SQIVND (reference sequence). This CDR3 is 15 amino acids long. CDR3 loop: CASSPRTGYDDEQFF. The CDR3 DNA reads as TGTGCCAGTAGTCCCCGGACAGGGTATGACGATGAGCAGTTCTTC. Based on the CDR3 plus reference TRBV19 and TRBJ2-1, the full variable domain is DGGITQSPKYLFRKEGQNVTLSCEQNLNHDAMYWYRQDPGQGLRLIYYSQIVNDFQKGDIAEGYSVSREKKESFPLTVTSAQKNPTAFYLCASSPRTGYDDEQFFGPGTRLTVL.

The chain links TRBV19 to TRBJ1-1, with D perhaps TRBD1 (5 bases). Germline V CDR1 and CDR2: LNHDA, SQIVND (reference sequence). Trimming removed 2 bases at V and 10 bases at J, with 17 bases between. This CDR3 is built from 14 residues. For the CDR3, the DNA is TGTGCCAGTAGTATAAGGGACTCGGGCCCTGGAGCTTTCTTT. This sequence encodes CASSIRDSGPGAFF. Full variable domain (outside the CDR3, taken from reference TRBV19 and TRBJ1-1): DGGITQSPKYLFRKEGQNVTLSCEQNLNHDAMYWYRQDPGQGLRLIYYSQIVNDFQKGDIAEGYSVSREKKESFPLTVTSAQKNPTAFYLCASSIRDSGPGAFFGQGTRLTVV.

The genes are TRBV19 and TRBJ2-1, with 7 bases identical to TRBD2. Germline trimming cut 6 bases from V and 3 bases from J; bases unmatched to any gene: 14. CDR3 length: 17 amino acids. Per the germline V gene, CDR1 is LNHDA and CDR2 is SQIVND (reference sequence). The CDR3 DNA reads TGTGCCAGTAGACCTGCGGGAGTAGCACAACTCTACAATGAGCAGTTCTTC. Its translation: CASRPAGVAQLYNEQFF.

The chain employs TRBV7-2 and TRBJ2-6, with D maybe TRBD1 (5 bases). Germline V gives CDR1 SGHTA, CDR2 FQGNSA. The V end lost 6 bases, the J end lost 4 bases, and 13 bases lay between the germline ends. The CDR3 totals 15 residues. DNA for the CDR3: TGTGCCAGCAGTCGCGACAGCTCGGGGGCCAACGTCCTGACTTTC. Protein product: CASSRDSSGANVLTF.

This clone was counted a single time. The genes are TRBV6-6 and TRBJ1-1; 7 bases are a match to TRBD1. With V trimmed by 5 bases and J by 1 base, 1 base remained unmatched. Germline V CDR1 and CDR2: MNHNY, SVGAGI (reference sequence). The CDR3 is 13 residues long. CDR3 sequence reads: CASSRTGNTEAFF. The CDR3 DNA is TGTGCCAGCAGTAGGACAGGGAACACTGAAGCTTTCTTT.

The chain recombines TRBV2 with TRBJ1-1; D possibly corresponds to TRBD1 (5 bases). The CDR3 extends over 14 amino acids. Looked up from germline, CDR1 is SNHLY and CDR2 is FYNNEI. V was cut by 6 bases and J by 3 bases, with 14 bases left in between. The CDR3: CASRGVRAHTEAFF. The CDR3, as DNA: TGTGCCAGCAGAGGGGTCAGGGCCCACACTGAAGCTTTCTTT.

J is TRBJ1-1 and V is TRBV5-1; 7 nucleotides align to TRBD1. CDR3 length: 15 residues. Germline CDR1 and CDR2: SGHRS and YFSETQ. V lost 3 bases to trimming and J lost 0 bases; unmatched junction nucleotides: 5. DNA for the CDR3: TGCGCCAGCAGCTATACAGGGGCGATGAACACTGAAGCTTTCTTT. It yields the protein CASSYTGAMNTEAFF.

This chain links TRBV5-1 with TRBJ1-4; the match to TRBD1 covers 7 bases. This CDR3 contains 20 residues. The germline CDR1 and CDR2 sequences are SGHRS and YFSETQ. The J segment lost 3 bases and the V segment lost 0 bases, leaving 17 bases of the junction unmatched. The chain's CDR3 is CASSLGRRGIGVLANEKLFF. CDR3 sequence (DNA): TGCGCCAGCAGCTTGGGACGCAGGGGGATCGGGGTTCTCGCTAATGAAAAACTGTTTTTT.

Concerning this clone itself: This sample also contains other DNA sequences that code for the same CDR3. The chain combines TRBV9 with TRBJ2-7, with TRBD1 identical over 11 bases. The trim removed 4 bases at V and 1 base at J, leaving 4 bases unmatched. The V gene's germline CDR1 is SGDLS and CDR2 YYNGEE. The CDR3 sequence is 15 residues long. The CDR3: CASSPRDRGSYEQYF. Written as DNA, the CDR3 is TGTGCCAGCAGCCCCCGGGACAGGGGGTCCTACGAGCAGTACTTC. Together with reference TRBV9 and TRBJ2-7, the CDR3 gives the full variable domain: DSGVTQTPKHLITATGQRVTLRCSPRSGDLSVYWYQQSLDQGLQFLIQYYNGEERAKGNILERFSAQQFPDLHSELNLSSLELGDSALYFCASSPRDRGSYEQYFGPGTRLTVT.

This clone appeared a single time. This chain connects TRBV28 to TRBJ2-1, with D hard to call. V was trimmed by 2 bases and J by 0 bases, leaving 8 bases between them. The germline gives CDR1 MDHEN, CDR2 SYDVKM. The CDR3 extends over 15 amino acids. CDR3 DNA: TGTGCCAGCAGTTTAGGCCCGATCTCCTACAATGAGCAGTTCTTC. It codes for CASSLGPISYNEQFF.